Following are 25 T cell receptor beta chains from one sample sequenced in a study of STAT5B mutations in CD4+ large granular lymphocyte leukemia. The data were produced by immunoSEQ multiplex PCR, yet TCRdb's version contains in-frame clones alone and is incomplete. Among about 32,000 clones listed, around four fifths were seen once. Sequences were obtained from CD4+ T cells from blood buffy coats. All receptors derive from a human donor in good health.

This clone was picked up a small number of times. The chain joins TRBV11-2 to TRBJ2-7; 8 bases fit TRBD1. The CDR3 runs 15 residues. V was clipped by 2 bases and J by 2 bases; unmatched bases: 5. Germline V gives CDR1 SGHAT, CDR2 FQNNGV. The CDR3 here is CASSLTPGGTYEQYF. The CDR3 DNA reads as TGTGCCAGCAGCTTAACTCCAGGGGGCACCTACGAGCAGTACTTC.

The V call is TRBV29-1, the J call TRBJ2-3; D is unresolved. Germline V lookup: CDR1 SQVTM, CDR2 ANQGSEA. V gave up 4 bases and J gave up 2 bases, with 4 bases separating them. This CDR3 is 11 amino acids long. The CDR3 loop reads CSVGVTDTQYF. CDR3 sequence (DNA): TGCAGCGTTGGAGTCACAGATACGCAGTATTTT.

The rearrangement joins TRBV5-6 to TRBJ2-2, with 13 bases fitting TRBD2. V shed 5 bases and J 5 bases; nucleotides not matched to a gene: 6. The germline gives CDR1 SGHDT, CDR2 YYEEEE. The CDR3 has 16 amino acids. This chain's CDR3 is CASRLLAGGPTGELFF. The CDR3 coding sequence is TGTGCCAGCAGACTACTAGCGGGAGGGCCTACCGGGGAGCTGTTTTTT.

The rearrangement uses TRBV6-1 and TRBJ2-1; 10 bases line up with TRBD2. With V trimmed by 6 bases and J by 3 bases, 5 bases remained unmatched. CDR3 size: 15 residues. Germline CDR1 reads MNHNS; CDR2 reads SASEGT. CDR3 loop: CASSIAGGFYNEQFF. CDR3 DNA: TGTGCCAGCAGCATAGCGGGAGGTTTCTACAATGAGCAGTTCTTC.

The chain combines TRBV6-5 with TRBJ2-3; 7 bases are a match to TRBD2. J gave up 2 bases and V 6 bases, and 8 bases lay outside the gene matches. Per the germline V gene, CDR1 is MNHEY and CDR2 is SVGAGI. The CDR3 spans 15 residues. CDR3 loop: CASSQSGEVTDTQYF. The CDR3 DNA sequence: TGTGCCAGCAGCCAAAGCGGGGAGGTCACAGATACGCAGTATTTT.

The DNA for the CDR3 is TGTGCCAGCAGCCTAAGGACTAGCGGGGGGTCAGATACGCAGTATTTT. As protein: CASSLRTSGGSDTQYF. The rearrangement uses TRBV7-8 and TRBJ2-3; 14 bases agree with TRBD2. Germline V gene lookup returns CDR1 SGHVS and CDR2 FQNEAQ. V was pared by 5 bases and J by 4 bases, with 5 bases of the junction left unmatched. The CDR3 is 16 residues long.

The V gene is TRBV7-2, the J gene TRBJ2-5, with D perhaps matching TRBD1 (6 bases). The V gene's germline CDR1 is SGHTA and CDR2 FQGNSA. The CDR3 totals 14 residues. V lost 1 base and J lost 3, with 9 bases in between. CDR3 in amino acids: CASSLVQGKETQYF. The CDR3 DNA reads as TGTGCCAGCAGCTTAGTACAGGGTAAAGAGACCCAGTACTTC.

This rearrangement joins TRBV5-1 to TRBJ2-1; 14 bases fit TRBD2. Germline CDR1 and CDR2: SGHRS and YFSETQ. V shed 3 bases, J shed 8 bases, and the junction held 13 bases outside the gene matches. The CDR3 has 18 amino acids. In DNA, the CDR3 is TGCGCCAGCAGCTCAGGAAATACGGGACTAGCGGGAGTCGATGAGCAGTTCTTC. The encoded protein is CASSSGNTGLAGVDEQFF. Full variable domain (remainder filled in from reference TRBV5-1 and TRBJ2-1): KAGVTQTPRYLIKTRGQQVTLSCSPISGHRSVSWYQQTPGQGLQFLFEYFSETQRNKGNFPGRFSGRQFSNSRSEMNVSTLELGDSALYLCASSSGNTGLAGVDEQFFGPGTRLTVL.

J is TRBJ1-1 and V is TRBV28; D gene ambiguous. The CDR3 has 11 residues. Germline V gives CDR1 MDHEN, CDR2 SYDVKM. The V gene lost 2 bases and the J gene lost 5 bases, with 3 bases spanning the gap. The CDR3 DNA is TGTGCCAGCAGTTTAAGGACTGAAGCTTTCTTT. Translating it yields CASSLRTEAFF. Drawing the rest from reference TRBV28 and TRBJ1-1, the complete variable domain is DVKVTQSSRYLVKRTGEKVFLECVQDMDHENMFWYRQDPGLGLRLIYFSYDVKMKEKGDIPEGYSVSREKKERFSLILESASTNQTSMYLCASSLRTEAFFGQGTRLTVV.

The table lists this clone with a few counts. The chain is built from TRBV11-2 and TRBJ2-3; D possibly corresponds to TRBD2 (5 bases). The CDR3 extends over 12 amino acids. Germline lookup yields CDR1 SGHAT and CDR2 FQNNGV. V gave up 5 bases and J gave up 4 bases, with 7 bases separating them. The CDR3 reads CASSRAADTQYF. The CDR3 region has the DNA TGTGCCAGCAGCAGAGCGGCAGATACGCAGTATTTT.

V and J are TRBV15 and TRBJ1-2; D unclear. The CDR3 has 13 residues. Per the germline V gene, CDR1 is LNHNV and CDR2 is YYDKDF (reference sequence). V dropped 1 base and J dropped 3 bases, with 6 bases sitting between them. The CDR3 nucleotides are TGTGCCACCAGCAGAGGACGGGACTATGGCTACACCTTC. Its protein product is CATSRGRDYGYTF. The full variable domain, completed using reference TRBV15 and TRBJ1-2, is DAMVIQNPRYQVTQFGKPVTLSCSQTLNHNVMYWYQQKSSQAPKLLFHYYDKDFNNEADTPDNFQSRRPNTSFCFLDIRSPGLGDTAMYLCATSRGRDYGYTFGSGTRLTVV.

V is TRBV27 and J is TRBJ1-5; D ambiguous. The germline gives CDR1 MNHEY, CDR2 SMNVEV (reference sequence). This CDR3 comprises 15 residues. The ends were cut back, 1 base at V and 0 bases at J, with 7 bases in the middle. This chain's CDR3 is CASSLLDNSNQPQHF. As DNA, the CDR3 is TGTGCCAGCAGTTTATTGGATAATAGCAATCAGCCCCAGCATTTT.

The V gene is TRBV7-3, the J gene TRBJ1-5; D gene unclear. V was shortened by 2 bases and J by 6 bases, with 8 bases between the two germline ends. Germline V gene sequence: CDR1 SGHTA, CDR2 FQGTGA. The CDR3 covers 13 residues. The CDR3 bases are TGTGCCAGCAGCTTAGAAGGGTTTCAGCCCCAGCATTTT. Translating gives CASSLEGFQPQHF.

The J gene is TRBJ1-4, the V gene TRBV7-2; D possibly corresponds to TRBD1 (6 bases). In germline, CDR1 is SGHTA, CDR2 FQGNSA. The V end was cut by 5 bases, the J end by 3 bases, with 10 bases between. The CDR3 totals 14 residues. CDR3 region: CASSRDIANEKLFF. The CDR3 DNA is TGTGCCAGCAGCCGGGACATTGCTAATGAAAAACTGTTTTTT.

Here the CDR3 DNA reads TGTGCCATCAGTGAGAACTCTGGGGCCAACGTCCTGACTTTC. The encoded protein is CAISENSGANVLTF. This rearrangement joins TRBV10-3 to TRBJ2-6, with D unresolved. The CDR3 runs to 14 residues. Germline V gene sequence: CDR1 ENHRY, CDR2 SYGVKD. The V and J ends lost 2 bases and 0 bases respectively, with 2 bases between them.

This clone was found a few times. The rearrangement uses TRBV5-4 and TRBJ2-7; 10 bases map to TRBD1. The V gene end was trimmed by 2 bases and the J gene end by 2 bases; junction bases not matched to a gene: 1. This CDR3 spans 14 amino acids. Germline lookup yields CDR1 SGHNT and CDR2 YYREEE (reference sequence). CDR3 in amino acids: CASSFDRGPYEQYF. The CDR3 DNA follows: TGTGCCAGCAGCTTTGACAGGGGGCCCTACGAGCAGTACTTC.

This clone has more than one count but fewer than ten. V gene TRBV18 combines with J gene TRBJ1-5; D gene uncertain. The CDR3 covers 15 residues. Germline lookup yields CDR1 KGHSH and CDR2 LQKENI. V lost 1 base and J lost 3, with 10 bases in between. The CDR3 region has the DNA TGTGCCAGCTCACCACTTCCGGGAAACAATCAGCCCCAGCATTTT. Protein product: CASSPLPGNNQPQHF. The complete variable domain, with remaining parts taken from reference TRBV18 and TRBJ1-5, reads NAGVMQNPRHLVRRRGQEARLRCSPMKGHSHVYWYRQLPEEGLKFMVYLQKENIIDESGMPKERFSAEFPKEGPSILRIQQVVRGDSAAYFCASSPLPGNNQPQHFGDGTRLSIL.

V is TRBV6-1 and J is TRBJ1-4, with 8 bases identical to TRBD1. V gave up 7 bases and J gave up 5 bases; unmatched junction bases: 9. CDR3 length equals 15 residues. Germline CDR1 and CDR2: MNHNS and SASEGT. The CDR3, as DNA: TGTGCCAGCAACCCCCGGCAGGGGGCCAATGAAAAACTGTTTTTT. This encodes CASNPRQGANEKLFF.

The chain combines TRBV11-2 with TRBJ2-3; 8 bases line up with TRBD1. Germline V lookup: CDR1 SGHAT, CDR2 FQNNGV. Losses at the gene ends were 5 bases for V and 3 bases for J; bases not matched to a gene: 7. This CDR3 is built from 15 residues. The DNA of the CDR3 is TGTGCCAGCAGCACCCGACAGGGGTGGACAGATACGCAGTATTTT. As protein: CASSTRQGWTDTQYF. The whole variable domain, filled in from reference TRBV11-2 and TRBJ2-3, reads EAGVAQSPRYKIIEKRQSVAFWCNPISGHATLYWYQQILGQGPKLLIQFQNNGVVDDSQLPKDRFSAERLKGVDSTLKIQPAKLEDSAVYLCASSTRQGWTDTQYFGPGTRLTVL.

V usage is TRBV11-2 and J usage is TRBJ2-1; D uncertain. Trimming removed 1 base at V and 6 bases at J, with 10 bases between. CDR1 is SGHAT, CDR2 FQNNGV, per germline. This CDR3 spans 14 amino acids. The CDR3 region is CASSLVGQTNEQFF. The CDR3 DNA reads TGTGCCAGCAGCTTAGTGGGCCAAACCAATGAGCAGTTCTTC.

V usage is TRBV30 and J usage is TRBJ2-5; TRBD2 matches 7 bases. The CDR3 totals 14 residues. Per the germline V gene, CDR1 is GTSNPN and CDR2 is SVGIG (reference sequence). J was trimmed by 3 bases and V by 0 bases; bases with no gene match: 4. The CDR3 nucleotides read TGTGCCTGGAGTGTCCAGGGAGGGAAAGAGACCCAGTACTTC. The encoded protein is CAWSVQGGKETQYF.

The gene calls are TRBV30 and TRBJ1-4, with 7 bases matching TRBD1. This CDR3 contains 15 residues. Trimming cost V 1 base and J 3 bases; bases outside gene matches: 5. Germline CDR1 reads GTSNPN; CDR2 reads SVGIG (reference sequence). The CDR3 DNA is TGTGCCTGGAGTGAGGGGGCAGGGTCTAATGAAAAACTGTTTTTT. Its translation is CAWSEGAGSNEKLFF.

The gene calls are TRBV2 and TRBJ2-4; possibly TRBD2 for D (5 bases). Trimming left V 6 bases short and J 4 bases short, with 19 bases between. Germline CDR1 is SNHLY and CDR2 is FYNNEI. The CDR3 totals 16 residues. This CDR3 is CASRATLEREKNIQYF. In DNA form, the CDR3 reads TGTGCCAGCAGAGCTACCCTCGAAAGGGAGAAAAACATTCAGTACTTC.

The chain links TRBV28 to TRBJ2-2, with 7 bases aligning to TRBD2. V gave up 7 bases and J gave up 8 bases; unmatched junction bases: 13. The CDR3 has 15 amino acids. From germline, CDR1 is MDHEN and CDR2 SYDVKM. For the CDR3, the DNA is TGTGCCAGCAACCGAGGACTAGTCCCCACAGGGGAGCTGTTTTTT. Its translation: CASNRGLVPTGELFF.

This clone has more than one count but fewer than ten. V usage is TRBV7-2 and J usage is TRBJ1-5; D possibly corresponds to TRBD1 (6 bases). Germline-derived CDR1 and CDR2 are SGHTA and FQGNSA. V was shortened by 5 bases and J by 6 bases, with 17 bases between the two germline ends. The CDR3 runs to 15 residues. The CDR3 is CASSPYAGGIQPQHF. The DNA of the CDR3 is TGTGCCAGCAGCCCCTACGCTGGGGGCATTCAGCCCCAGCATTTT.